The 17 T cell receptor beta chains reported below all come from one sample, sequenced in a study of shared clonotypes between healthy human individuals. The repertoire was sequenced with immunoSEQ multiplex PCR; TCRdb's copy has only in-frame clones and lacks some. This sample has hundreds of thousands of clones, with approximately 73% found just once. The sample taken for sequencing was memory CD4+ T cells sorted from blood. Regarding subset: CD45RA-negative fraction. These receptors were taken from a woman aged 25 to 39 in good health.

The V and J genes are TRBV11-2 and TRBJ1-2, with D possibly matching TRBD1 (5 bases). Germline values: CDR1 SGHAT, CDR2 FQNNGV. V was shortened by 6 bases and J by 4 bases, with 15 bases between the two germline ends. The CDR3 has 14 amino acids. The CDR3 reads CASSPTGGTYGYTF. The CDR3 DNA reads as TGTGCCAGCAGTCCCACGGGGGGGACCTATGGCTACACCTTC.

The genes are TRBV6-6 and TRBJ2-5; tentatively, D is TRBD1 (5 bases). Germline values: CDR1 MNHNY, CDR2 SVGAGI (reference sequence). V was clipped by 6 bases and J by 0 bases, with 11 bases between them. The CDR3 runs 14 residues. CDR3 nucleotide sequence: TGTGCCAGCAGCCAGCCAGGGTACCAAGAGACCCAGTACTTC. Translated, it gives CASSQPGYQETQYF.

The gene calls are TRBV11-2 and TRBJ2-1; TRBD2 agrees at 9 bases. The CDR3 contains 14 residues. The J segment lost 10 bases and the V segment lost 1 base, leaving 5 bases of the junction unmatched. Germline CDR1 is SGHAT and CDR2 is FQNNGV. The CDR3 spells CASSLAGLAGEQFF. The CDR3 DNA follows: TGTGCCAGCAGCTTAGCGGGACTAGCAGGGGAGCAGTTCTTC.

The table lists this clone with a count of one. CDR3 sequence: CAIGEGEGPYEQYF. In nucleotides, the CDR3 is TGTGCCATCGGGGAGGGGGAGGGACCCTACGAGCAGTACTTC. The chain joins TRBV10-3 to TRBJ2-7; weak D call: TRBD2 (7 bases). Germline CDR1 ENHRY, CDR2 SYGVKD. CDR3 length: 14 amino acids. V lost 8 bases, J lost 2 bases, and 16 bases lay in between.

The V call is TRBV11-2, the J call TRBJ2-1, with D possibly being TRBD1 (6 bases). The V end was cut by 8 bases, the J end by 7 bases, with 15 bases between. The CDR3 extends over 13 amino acids. Per germline, CDR1 SGHAT and CDR2 FQNNGV. CDR3 residues: CASAQAGVNEQFF. CDR3 nucleotides: TGTGCCAGCGCCCAGGCAGGGGTGAATGAGCAGTTCTTC. Combining the CDR3 with reference TRBV11-2 and TRBJ2-1 gives the whole variable domain EAGVAQSPRYKIIEKRQSVAFWCNPISGHATLYWYQQILGQGPKLLIQFQNNGVVDDSQLPKDRFSAERLKGVDSTLKIQPAKLEDSAVYLCASAQAGVNEQFFGPGTRLTVL.

The rearrangement uses TRBV28 and TRBJ2-7, with unresolved D. Trimming stripped 4 bases from V and 3 bases from J, with 13 bases between. Germline V gene data show CDR1 as MDHEN and CDR2 as SYDVKM. There are 14 residues in the CDR3. The CDR3 loop is CASSSPAPLYEQYF. The CDR3 DNA follows: TGTGCCAGCAGTTCTCCAGCGCCGCTCTACGAGCAGTACTTC.

The J gene is TRBJ1-1, the V gene TRBV28, with D unresolved. This CDR3 spans 13 amino acids. The V gene lost 3 bases and the J gene lost 7 bases, with 12 bases spanning the gap. In germline, CDR1 is MDHEN, CDR2 SYDVKM. This CDR3 reads CASSLRKHGEAFF. The DNA for the CDR3 is TGTGCCAGCAGTTTGCGGAAGCACGGTGAAGCTTTCTTT.

The V and J genes are TRBV30 and TRBJ2-1; 11 bases map to TRBD2. Germline trimming cut 8 bases from V and 5 bases from J; bases unmatched to any gene: 5. This CDR3 has 13 amino acids. Germline CDR1 and CDR2: GTSNPN and SVGIG (reference sequence). The CDR3 sequence: CAQTGLADNEQFF. CDR3 nucleotide sequence: TGTGCCCAAACGGGACTAGCGGACAATGAGCAGTTCTTC.

This clone was recorded a few times. This chain links TRBV30 with TRBJ1-1, with D possibly matching TRBD1 (5 bases). The CDR3 sequence is 12 residues long. Germline-derived CDR1 and CDR2 are GTSNPN and SVGIG (reference sequence). V gave up 0 bases and J gave up 9 bases, with 11 bases separating them. This CDR3 is CAWSVPRGQAFF. CDR3 bases: TGTGCCTGGAGTGTACCGAGGGGCCAAGCTTTCTTT.

This clone was recorded a few times. V usage is TRBV14 and J usage is TRBJ1-1; D ambiguous. The CDR3 has 14 residues. Germline V gene sequence: CDR1 SGHDN, CDR2 FVKESK. V lost 3 bases and J 5 bases, leaving 13 bases between the germline ends. DNA of the CDR3: TGTGCCAGCAGCCATGATCGGCATAGGACTGAAGCTTTCTTT. Residues: CASSHDRHRTEAFF.

This clone came up once. The chain links TRBV11-2 to TRBJ1-1; D gene ambiguous. The germline V gene has CDR1 SGHAT and CDR2 FQNNGV. The CDR3 covers 14 residues. Trimming took 5 bases from V and 0 from J, leaving 10 bases between them. CDR3 coding DNA: TGTGCCAGCAGCCCATTCTCCCTGAACACTGAAGCTTTCTTT. Amino acids: CASSPFSLNTEAFF.

The rearrangement uses TRBV11-1 and TRBJ2-7; TRBD1 matches at 11 bases. CDR3 size: 15 residues. V shed 4 bases, J shed 3 bases, and the junction held 5 bases outside the gene matches. Germline V gene data show CDR1 as SGHAT and CDR2 as FQDESV (reference sequence). CDR3 bases: TGTGCCAGCAGCTCGCGGACAGGGGGCATCTACGAGCAGTACTTC. Encoded protein: CASSSRTGGIYEQYF.

This clone was counted a few times. V gene TRBV20-1 combines with J gene TRBJ2-5; D remains ambiguous. This CDR3 has 11 amino acids. CDR1 DFQATT and CDR2 SNEGSKA come from the germline V gene (reference sequence). The V and J ends lost 7 bases and 5 bases respectively, with 11 bases between them. Here the CDR3 reads CSGLFSETQYF. The CDR3 DNA reads TGCAGTGGCCTCTTTTCCGAGACCCAGTACTTC.

The chain uses TRBV5-1 and TRBJ2-2; D is ambiguous. CDR1 SGHRS and CDR2 YFSETQ come from the germline V gene. CDR3 length: 14 amino acids. The ends were cut back, 5 bases at V and 8 bases at J, with 16 bases in the middle. CDR3: CASRPDVHPGELFF. The CDR3 DNA reads as TGCGCCAGCAGGCCGGACGTGCATCCGGGGGAGCTGTTTTTT. Full variable domain (outside the CDR3, taken from reference TRBV5-1 and TRBJ2-2): KAGVTQTPRYLIKTRGQQVTLSCSPISGHRSVSWYQQTPGQGLQFLFEYFSETQRNKGNFPGRFSGRQFSNSRSEMNVSTLELGDSALYLCASRPDVHPGELFFGEGSRLTVL.

The count of this clone is one. The rearrangement uses TRBV7-2 and TRBJ2-2, with D unresolved. CDR1 is SGHTA, CDR2 FQGNSA, per germline. V lost 7 bases to trimming and J lost 7 bases, with 13 bases between them. This CDR3 spans 13 amino acids. CDR3 loop: CASIPRLVGELFF. As DNA, the CDR3 is TGTGCCAGCATCCCCCGGCTGGTCGGGGAGCTGTTTTTT.

V is TRBV19 and J is TRBJ2-6; weak D call: TRBD1 (8 bases). The germline V gene encodes CDR1 LNHDA and CDR2 SQIVND (reference sequence). V was shortened by 2 bases and J by 0 bases, with 14 bases between the two germline ends. The CDR3 has 18 amino acids. DNA for the CDR3: TGTGCCAGTAGTATACGGACAGGGACTACCTCTGGGGCCAACGTCCTGACTTTC. It is translated as CASSIRTGTTSGANVLTF. Using reference TRBV19 and TRBJ2-6 for the parts outside the CDR3, the full variable domain is DGGITQSPKYLFRKEGQNVTLSCEQNLNHDAMYWYRQDPGQGLRLIYYSQIVNDFQKGDIAEGYSVSREKKESFPLTVTSAQKNPTAFYLCASSIRTGTTSGANVLTFGAGSRLTVL.

This clone was found a few times. The sample contains more than one DNA sequence encoding this CDR3. The chain is built from TRBV5-1 and TRBJ2-1, with 7 bases fitting TRBD2. The trim removed 0 bases at V and 2 bases at J, leaving 2 bases unmatched. This CDR3 is built from 15 residues. Germline values: CDR1 SGHRS, CDR2 YFSETQ. CDR3 residues: CASSLDSGAYNEQFF. The CDR3 bases are TGCGCCAGCAGCTTGGACAGCGGGGCCTACAATGAGCAGTTCTTC.